The 3 T cell receptor beta chains given below trace back to one sample, sequenced in a study of CD8+ T cells in alopecia areata. Sequencing templates came from extracted RNA that was reverse transcribed into cDNA. The repertoire was sequenced with immunoSEQ multiplex PCR; TCRdb's copy has only in-frame clones and lacks some. The table lists under 350,000 clones, 58% of them singletons, with around 1.7% in the top ten. Described treatment: oral pan-JAK inhibitor, 5-10 mg twice daily. This sample comprised CD4+ T cells sorted from blood, obtained at week 24, from a patient treated with tofacitinib. The receptors shown here come from a human donor with alopecia areata.

The V call is TRBV5-1, the J call TRBJ1-2; no reliable D call. Germline CDR1 and CDR2: SGHRS and YFSETQ. Trimming took off 6 bases at V and 0 bases at J, with 9 bases between the two ends. The CDR3 runs to 13 residues. CDR3 nucleotide sequence: TGCGCCAGCACCAGAGGAGCTAACTATGGCTACACCTTC. Translation: CASTRGANYGYTF.

Only a few counts were recorded for this clone. The chain recombines TRBV29-1 with TRBJ2-1; D unclear. Trimming took off 1 base at V and 9 bases at J, with 13 bases between the two ends. The CDR3 extends over 13 amino acids. Germline loops: CDR1 SQVTM, CDR2 ANQGSEA. CDR3 sequence reads: CSVEGPSAGEQFF. The DNA of the CDR3 is TGCAGCGTTGAAGGGCCGTCGGCAGGTGAGCAGTTCTTC.

This clone was recorded a few times. The chain uses TRBV29-1 and TRBJ2-1, with 7 bases aligning to TRBD2. Germline V lookup: CDR1 SQVTM, CDR2 ANQGSEA. CDR3 size: 15 residues. Trimming at V came to 3 bases and at J to 5 bases, leaving 10 bases not matched to a gene. DNA for the CDR3: TGCAGCGTTGAGGGCCGGGGAGGGGCGGACAATGAGCAGTTCTTC. Translating it yields CSVEGRGGADNEQFF.